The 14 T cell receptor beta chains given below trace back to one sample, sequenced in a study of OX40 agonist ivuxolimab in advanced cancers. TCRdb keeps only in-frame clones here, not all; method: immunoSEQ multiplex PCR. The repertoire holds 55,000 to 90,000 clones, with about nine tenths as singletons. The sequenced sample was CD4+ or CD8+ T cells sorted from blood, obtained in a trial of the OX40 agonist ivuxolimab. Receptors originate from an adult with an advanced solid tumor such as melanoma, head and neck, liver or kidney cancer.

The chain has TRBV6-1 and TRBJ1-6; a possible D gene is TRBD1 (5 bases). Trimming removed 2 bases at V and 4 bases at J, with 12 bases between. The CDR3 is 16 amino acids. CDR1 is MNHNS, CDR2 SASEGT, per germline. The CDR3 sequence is CASSEMQGPYNSPLHF. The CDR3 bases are TGTGCCAGCAGTGAAATGCAGGGACCTTATAATTCACCCCTCCACTTT.

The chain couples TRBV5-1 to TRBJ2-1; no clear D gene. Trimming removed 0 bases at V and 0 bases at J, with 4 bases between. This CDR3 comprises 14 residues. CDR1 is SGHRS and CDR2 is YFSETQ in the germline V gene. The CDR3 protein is CASSLGGSYNEQFF. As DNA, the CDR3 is TGCGCCAGCAGCTTGGGGGGCTCCTACAATGAGCAGTTCTTC. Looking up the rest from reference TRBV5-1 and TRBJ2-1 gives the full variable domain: KAGVTQTPRYLIKTRGQQVTLSCSPISGHRSVSWYQQTPGQGLQFLFEYFSETQRNKGNFPGRFSGRQFSNSRSEMNVSTLELGDSALYLCASSLGGSYNEQFFGPGTRLTVL.

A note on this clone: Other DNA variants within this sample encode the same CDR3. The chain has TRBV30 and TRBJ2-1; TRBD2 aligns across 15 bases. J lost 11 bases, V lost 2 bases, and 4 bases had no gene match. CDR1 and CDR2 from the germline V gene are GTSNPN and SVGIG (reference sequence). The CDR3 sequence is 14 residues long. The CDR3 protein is CAWSPGLAGGKQFF. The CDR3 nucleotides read TGTGCCTGGAGTCCTGGACTAGCGGGGGGGAAGCAGTTCTTC.

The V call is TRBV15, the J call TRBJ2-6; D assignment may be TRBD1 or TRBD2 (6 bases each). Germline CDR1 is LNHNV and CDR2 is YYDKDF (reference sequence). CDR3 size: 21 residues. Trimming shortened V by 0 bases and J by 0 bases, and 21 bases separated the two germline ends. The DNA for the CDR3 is TGTGCCACCAGCAGAGATTGGGGTGACAAGGGGGGTACCTCTGGGGCCAACGTCCTGACTTTC. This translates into CATSRDWGDKGGTSGANVLTF.

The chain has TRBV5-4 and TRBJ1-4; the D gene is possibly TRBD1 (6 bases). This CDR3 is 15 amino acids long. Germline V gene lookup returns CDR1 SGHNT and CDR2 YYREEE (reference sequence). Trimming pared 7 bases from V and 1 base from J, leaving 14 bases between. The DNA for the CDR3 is TGTGCCAGCTCCCCCAAGACAGGAACTAATGAAAAACTGTTTTTT. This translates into CASSPKTGTNEKLFF.

CDR3 sequence reads: CASSLGQGNYEQYF. The CDR3 DNA sequence: TGTGCCAGCAGCTTGGGACAGGGGAACTACGAGCAGTACTTC. This rearrangement joins TRBV7-9 to TRBJ2-7; 10 bases line up with TRBD1. Trimming took 3 bases from V and 3 from J; bases not matched to a gene: 2. CDR3 length: 14 amino acids. Germline V gives CDR1 SEHNR, CDR2 FQNEAQ (reference sequence).

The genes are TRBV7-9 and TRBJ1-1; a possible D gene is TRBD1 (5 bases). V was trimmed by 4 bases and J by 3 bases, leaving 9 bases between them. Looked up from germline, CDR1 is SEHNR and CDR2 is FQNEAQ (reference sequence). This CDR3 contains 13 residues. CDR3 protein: CASSSQAYTEAFF. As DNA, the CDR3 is TGTGCCAGCAGCTCACAGGCCTACACTGAAGCTTTCTTT.

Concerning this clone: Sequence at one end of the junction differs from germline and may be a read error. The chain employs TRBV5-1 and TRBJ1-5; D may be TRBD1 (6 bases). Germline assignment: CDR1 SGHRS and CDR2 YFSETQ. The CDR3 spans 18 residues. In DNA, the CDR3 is TGCGCCAGCAGTTTGGGTCACGGGACACCTCTGAGCAATCAGCCCCAGCATTTT. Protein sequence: CASSLGHGTPLSNQPQHF.

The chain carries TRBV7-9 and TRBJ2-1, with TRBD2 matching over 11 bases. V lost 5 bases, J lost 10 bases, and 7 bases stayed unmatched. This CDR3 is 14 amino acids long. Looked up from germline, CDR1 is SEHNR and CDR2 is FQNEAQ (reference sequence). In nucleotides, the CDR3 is TGTGCCAGCAGCCCTAGCGGGGGGAGGCCCGAGCAGTTCTTC. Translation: CASSPSGGRPEQFF.

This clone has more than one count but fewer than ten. The CDR3: CASSQVPSSGVIDTQYF. CDR3 in DNA: TGTGCCAGCAGCCAAGTACCTAGTAGCGGGGTTATAGATACGCAGTATTTT. The chain has TRBV4-2 and TRBJ2-3; 8 nucleotides align to TRBD2. There are 17 residues in the CDR3. The germline gives CDR1 LGHNA, CDR2 YNFKEQ. V lost 1 base, J lost 5 bases, and 11 bases stayed unmatched.

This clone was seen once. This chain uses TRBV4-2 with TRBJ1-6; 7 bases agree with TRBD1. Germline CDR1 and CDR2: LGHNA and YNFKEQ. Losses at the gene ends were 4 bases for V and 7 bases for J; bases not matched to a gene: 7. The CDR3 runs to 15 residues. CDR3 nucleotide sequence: TGTGCCAGCAGCCCCACGACAGGGAGGAATTCACCCCTCCACTTT. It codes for CASSPTTGRNSPLHF.

CDR3 DNA: TGTGCCACCAGCAGAACCGGGACAGGGGGTGAAAAACTGTTTTTT. Its translation: CATSRTGTGGEKLFF. The chain has TRBV15 and TRBJ1-4, with 11 nucleotides matching TRBD1. This CDR3 contains 15 residues. The V gene's germline CDR1 is LNHNV and CDR2 YYDKDF (reference sequence). V lost 2 bases, J lost 7 bases, and 3 bases stayed unmatched. The full variable domain, completed using reference TRBV15 and TRBJ1-4, is DAMVIQNPRYQVTQFGKPVTLSCSQTLNHNVMYWYQQKSSQAPKLLFHYYDKDFNNEADTPDNFQSRRPNTSFCFLDIRSPGLGDTAMYLCATSRTGTGGEKLFFGSGTQLSVL.

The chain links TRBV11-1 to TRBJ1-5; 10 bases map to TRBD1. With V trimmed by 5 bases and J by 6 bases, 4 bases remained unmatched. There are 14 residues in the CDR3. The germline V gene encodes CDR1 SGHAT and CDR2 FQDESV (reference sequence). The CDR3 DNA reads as TGTGCCAGCAGCCCCGGGACAGGGGTTCAGCCCCAGCATTTT. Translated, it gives CASSPGTGVQPQHF. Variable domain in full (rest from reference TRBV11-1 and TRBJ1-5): EAEVAQSPRYKITEKSQAVAFWCDPISGHATLYWYRQILGQGPELLVQFQDESVVDDSQLPKDRFSAERLKGVDSTLKIQPAELGDSAMYLCASSPGTGVQPQHFGDGTRLSIL.

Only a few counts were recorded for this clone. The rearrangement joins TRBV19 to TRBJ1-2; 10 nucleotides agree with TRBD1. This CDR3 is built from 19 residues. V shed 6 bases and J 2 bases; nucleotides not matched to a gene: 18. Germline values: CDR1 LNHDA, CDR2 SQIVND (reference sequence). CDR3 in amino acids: CASSQDPGRQGASNYGYTF. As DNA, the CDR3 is TGTGCCAGTAGCCAAGACCCCGGGCGACAGGGGGCATCCAACTATGGCTACACCTTC.